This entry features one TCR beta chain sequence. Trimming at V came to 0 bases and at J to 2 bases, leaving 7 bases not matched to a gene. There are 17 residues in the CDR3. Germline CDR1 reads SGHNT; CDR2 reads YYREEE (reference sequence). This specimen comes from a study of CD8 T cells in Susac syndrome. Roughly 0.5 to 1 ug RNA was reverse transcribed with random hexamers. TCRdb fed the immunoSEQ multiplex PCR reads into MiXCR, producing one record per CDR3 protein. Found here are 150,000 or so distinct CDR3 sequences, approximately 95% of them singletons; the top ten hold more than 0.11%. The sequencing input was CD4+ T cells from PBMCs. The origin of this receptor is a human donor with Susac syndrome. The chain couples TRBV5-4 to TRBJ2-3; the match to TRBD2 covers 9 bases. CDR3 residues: CASSLGWASGDTDTQYF. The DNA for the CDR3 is TGTGCCAGCAGCTTGGGTTGGGCTAGCGGGGACACAGATACGCAGTATTTT. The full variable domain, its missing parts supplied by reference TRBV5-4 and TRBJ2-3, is ETGVTQSPTHLIKTRGQQVTLRCSSQSGHNTVSWYQQALGQGPQFIFQYYREEENGRGNFPPRFSGLQFPNYSSELNVNALELDDSALYLCASSLGWASGDTDTQYFGPGTRLTVL.